Below are 4 T cell receptor beta chains sequenced from a single sample in a study of OX40 agonist ivuxolimab in advanced cancers. Data came from immunoSEQ multiplex PCR; TCRdb stores just in-frame clones and leaves some out. The sample includes approximately 57,000 clones, around four fifths of them seen just once. The sample consisted of CD4+ or CD8+ T cells sorted from blood, taken in a trial of the OX40 agonist ivuxolimab. Every receptor here comes from an adult with an advanced solid tumor such as melanoma, head and neck, liver or kidney cancer.

CDR3 sequence: CASSAVGGNGYTF. Written as DNA, the CDR3 is TGTGCCAGCAGCGCCGTAGGAGGGAACGGCTACACCTTC. The V call is TRBV11-2, the J call TRBJ1-2; D gene ambiguous. V dropped 5 bases and J dropped 8 bases, with 15 bases sitting between them. In germline, CDR1 is SGHAT, CDR2 FQNNGV. The CDR3 runs 13 residues.

The chain has TRBV11-2 and TRBJ1-1; D might be TRBD1 (5 bases). The CDR3 loop spans 15 amino acids. Germline values: CDR1 SGHAT, CDR2 FQNNGV. The V end lost 1 base, the J end lost 3 bases, and 12 bases lay between the germline ends. The CDR3 DNA reads TGTGCCAGCAGCTTAGTGGTTGGGGGAGACACTGAAGCTTTCTTT. It is translated as CASSLVVGGDTEAFF.

This sequence joins TRBV7-2 and TRBJ2-5; TRBD2 matches at 8 bases. The CDR3 consists of 15 residues. V was pared by 6 bases and J by 1 base, with 7 bases of the junction left unmatched. The V gene's germline CDR1 is SGHTA and CDR2 FQGNSA. The DNA for the CDR3 is TGTGCCAGCAGTCGGGGGGGCTTTGGCCAAGAGACCCAGTACTTC. It is translated as CASSRGGFGQETQYF.

The gene calls are TRBV29-1 and TRBJ1-1; D remains unclear. The CDR3 is 14 residues long. CDR1 SQVTM and CDR2 ANQGSEA come from the germline V gene. Trimming took 3 bases from V and 0 from J, leaving 11 bases between them. Here the CDR3 reads CSVDQLSMNTEAFF. Here the CDR3 DNA reads TGCAGCGTTGATCAGCTTTCTATGAACACTGAAGCTTTCTTT. The whole variable domain, remainder taken from reference TRBV29-1 and TRBJ1-1, is SAVISQKPSRDICQRGTSLTIQCQVDSQVTMMFWYRQQPGQSLTLIATANQGSEATYESGFVIDKFPISRPNLTFSTLTVSNMSPEDSSIYLCSVDQLSMNTEAFFGQGTRLTVV.